The T cell receptor beta chain described here comes from a study of beta chain features in type 1 diabetes. Study-wide findings and caveats: VDJ junctions from type 1 diabetes patients carried fewer insertions and larger deletions. A possible short-template PCR bias applies equally to patients and controls. Researchers report that Type 1 diabetes patients had moderately but significantly shorter TCRB CDR3s across all four CD4+ subsets.

Trimming cost V 4 bases and J 5 bases, with 11 bases left between them. The CDR3 sequence is 13 residues long. Germline lookup yields CDR1 KGHSH and CDR2 LQKENI. Expressed TCRB transcripts were sequenced because the isolated RNA had all been reverse transcribed beforehand. Generated by immunoSEQ multiplex PCR, the TCRdb table keeps only in-frame clones and is missing some. The sample has about 210,000 clones, approximately 10% seen once. Sorted populations all exceeded 95% purity. This clone came up a few times. Antigen: not known. The sequencing sample was made of central memory CD4+ T cells from blood. The V and J genes are TRBV18 and TRBJ1-2; D may be TRBD1 (6 bases). The receptor comes from a young man in good health. In DNA form, the CDR3 reads TGTGCCAGCTCACTTGGACAGCAATATGGCTACACCTTC. It is translated as CASSLGQQYGYTF.